Below are 14 T cell receptor beta chains sequenced from a single sample in a study of blood T cell repertoires in COVID-19. Method: immunoSEQ multiplex PCR; TCRdb's copy keeps in-frame clones and lacks some. The sample shows more than 85,000 clones, roughly 92% of them seen only once. The source material was peripheral blood. The receptor source for this set is a man between 65 and 80 years old with acute or convalescent COVID-19.

The chain couples TRBV18 to TRBJ2-7; 10 bases agree with TRBD1. Trimming took 0 bases from V and 4 from J; bases not matched to a gene: 6. CDR3 length equals 16 residues. In germline, CDR1 is KGHSH, CDR2 LQKENI. CDR3 bases: TGTGCCAGCTCACCACCTCGGACAGGGGGGATATACGAGCAGTACTTC. This codes for CASSPPRTGGIYEQYF.

The chain employs TRBV30 and TRBJ1-5, with unresolved D. Germline V gene sequence: CDR1 GTSNPN, CDR2 SVGIG (reference sequence). V shed 1 base and J shed 4 bases, with 5 bases lying between them. CDR3 size: 12 residues. Here the CDR3 reads CAWSGGNQPQHF. The CDR3 nucleotides are TGTGCCTGGAGTGGAGGAAATCAGCCCCAGCATTTT. Filled out from reference TRBV30 and TRBJ1-5, the complete variable domain reads SQTIHQWPATLVQPVGSPLSLECTVEGTSNPNLYWYRQAAGRGLQLLFYSVGIGQISSEVPQNLSASRPQDRQFILSSKKLLLSDSGFYLCAWSGGNQPQHFGDGTRLSIL.

This chain connects TRBV3-1 (or the pseudogene TRBV3-2) to TRBJ1-4; 8 bases match TRBD1. Germline lookup yields CDR1 LGHDT and CDR2 YNNKEL (reference sequence). The length of the CDR3 is 15 residues. V shed 8 bases, J shed 0 bases, and the junction held 5 bases outside the gene matches. CDR3 sequence reads: CASQGQGPTNEKLFF. Written as DNA, the CDR3 is TGTGCCAGCCAAGGACAGGGTCCAACTAATGAAAAACTGTTTTTT.

This clone has just one count. The rearrangement joins TRBV12-3 or TRBV12-4 to TRBJ1-1; D is perhaps TRBD1 (6 bases). The CDR3 has 12 amino acids. V was shortened by 6 bases and J by 8 bases, with 13 bases between the two germline ends. CDR3 nucleotides: TGTGCCAGCAGCCGGGACAACCCAGAAGCTTTCTTT. This encodes CASSRDNPEAFF.

The CDR3 sequence: CASSITRTGYEQYF. The CDR3 DNA follows: TGTGCCAGTAGTATTACCCGGACAGGCTACGAGCAGTACTTC. The rearrangement joins TRBV19 to TRBJ2-7; 7 bases fit TRBD1. The CDR3 is made up of 14 amino acids. Losses at the gene ends were 3 bases for V and 3 bases for J; bases not matched to a gene: 5. Germline values: CDR1 LNHDA, CDR2 SQIVND (reference sequence). The full variable domain, in which reference TRBV19 and TRBJ2-7 provide the parts outside the CDR3, is DGGITQSPKYLFRKEGQNVTLSCEQNLNHDAMYWYRQDPGQGLRLIYYSQIVNDFQKGDIAEGYSVSREKKESFPLTVTSAQKNPTAFYLCASSITRTGYEQYFGPGTRLTVT.

The V call is TRBV7-9, the J call TRBJ2-7; D possibly corresponds to TRBD1 (6 bases). V was cut by 5 bases and J by 2 bases, with 16 bases left in between. CDR3 length equals 15 residues. CDR1 is SEHNR, CDR2 FQNEAQ, per germline (reference sequence). CDR3 DNA sequence: TGTGCCAGCAGCACTGCCTACGGGACAACCTACGAGCAGTACTTC. Amino acid sequence: CASSTAYGTTYEQYF.

This chain uses TRBV6-2 or TRBV6-3 with TRBJ1-3; TRBD1 aligns across 7 bases. Germline CDR1 MNHEY, CDR2 SVGEGT. The CDR3 spans 16 residues. The V gene end was trimmed by 4 bases and the J gene end by 0 bases; junction bases not matched to a gene: 6. CDR3 sequence (DNA): TGTGCCAGCAGTTCGGACAGGAGTTACTCTGGAAACACCATATATTTT. Amino acid sequence: CASSSDRSYSGNTIYF.

This clone was counted only a few times. The chain joins TRBV12-3 or TRBV12-4 to TRBJ2-3, with 13 bases fitting TRBD2. The CDR3 runs 13 residues. The V and J ends lost 6 bases and 8 bases, in that order; junction bases with no gene match: 2. CDR3 in amino acids: CASRLAGGPTQYF. DNA for the CDR3: TGTGCCAGCAGACTAGCGGGAGGGCCTACGCAGTATTTT.

V and J are TRBV13 and TRBJ2-1, with 7 positions matching TRBD2. CDR1 is PRHDT and CDR2 is FYEKMQ in the germline V gene (reference sequence). The ends lost 2 bases at V and 9 bases at J; junction bases unmatched: 4. The CDR3 consists of 13 residues. The CDR3 nucleotides read TGTGCCAGCAGCTTAAGGGAGGGAGTTGAGCAGTTCTTC. Translated: CASSLREGVEQFF.

The V call is TRBV5-4, the J call TRBJ1-2; D possibly corresponds to TRBD1 (5 bases). V lost 5 bases and J lost 4, with 18 bases in between. Germline values: CDR1 SGHNT, CDR2 YYREEE (reference sequence). CDR3 size: 15 residues. CDR3 DNA: TGTGCCAGCAGGCCCCGCGGGGCAGGGAGCTATGGCTACACCTTC. This translates into CASRPRGAGSYGYTF.

The chain recombines TRBV6-5 with TRBJ2-2; TRBD1 matches 9 bases. The CDR3 spans 14 residues. Looked up from germline, CDR1 is MNHEY and CDR2 is SVGAGI. V was pared by 10 bases and J by 4 bases, with 7 bases of the junction left unmatched. The CDR3, as DNA: TGTGCCACCACCGGGACAGGGAGCACCGGGGAGCTGTTTTTT. It encodes CATTGTGSTGELFF.

The chain joins TRBV28 to TRBJ1-3; perhaps TRBD1 as D (6 bases). The CDR3 covers 17 residues. Germline V gene data show CDR1 as MDHEN and CDR2 as SYDVKM. Trimming took 4 bases from V and 4 from J, leaving 20 bases between them. CDR3 amino acids: CASSYSPGVSRGNTIYF. The CDR3 nucleotides are TGTGCCAGCAGTTATTCGCCAGGGGTTTCGCGGGGAAACACCATATATTTT. Drawing the rest from reference TRBV28 and TRBJ1-3, the complete variable domain is DVKVTQSSRYLVKRTGEKVFLECVQDMDHENMFWYRQDPGLGLRLIYFSYDVKMKEKGDIPEGYSVSREKKERFSLILESASTNQTSMYLCASSYSPGVSRGNTIYFGEGSWLTVV.

The chain combines TRBV11-3 with TRBJ2-2; the D gene is possibly TRBD2 (5 bases). This CDR3 region has 16 residues. CDR1 and CDR2 from the germline V gene are SGHNT and YENEEA. V was trimmed by 1 base and J by 4 bases, leaving 13 bases between them. CDR3 sequence reads: CASSLGRFGITGELFF. Written as DNA, the CDR3 is TGTGCCAGCAGCTTAGGTCGGTTCGGGATCACCGGGGAGCTGTTTTTT.

This clone turned up a few times. J is TRBJ1-2 and V is TRBV18; D may be TRBD1 (5 bases). In germline, CDR1 is KGHSH, CDR2 LQKENI. The CDR3 runs 15 residues. Trimming took 4 bases from V and 3 from J, leaving 15 bases between them. CDR3: CASSLLAGGDYGYTF. DNA for the CDR3: TGTGCCAGCTCACTTCTTGCCGGGGGGGACTATGGCTACACCTTC.